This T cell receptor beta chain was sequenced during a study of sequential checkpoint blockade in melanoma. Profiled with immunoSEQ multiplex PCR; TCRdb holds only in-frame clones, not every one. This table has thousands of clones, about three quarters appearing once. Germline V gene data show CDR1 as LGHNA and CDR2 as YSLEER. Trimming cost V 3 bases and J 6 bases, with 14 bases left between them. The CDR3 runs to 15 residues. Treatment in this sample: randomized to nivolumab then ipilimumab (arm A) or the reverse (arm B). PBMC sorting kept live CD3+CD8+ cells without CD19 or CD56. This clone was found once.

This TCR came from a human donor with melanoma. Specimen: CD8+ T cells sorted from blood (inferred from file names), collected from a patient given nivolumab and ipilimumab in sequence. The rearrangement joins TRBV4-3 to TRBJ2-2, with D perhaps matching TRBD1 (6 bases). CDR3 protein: CASSQAVRGPGELFF. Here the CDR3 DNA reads TGCGCCAGCAGCCAGGCTGTCAGGGGTCCCGGGGAGCTGTTTTTT.